Reported below is one T cell receptor beta chain. Its antigen is not known. This entry belongs to a study of T cell repertoires in cytomegalovirus infection. Study at large: The authors relied on CMV epitopes, both recently identified HLA-C-restricted and well-studied HLA-B-restricted. Carrying CMV and the relevant HLA type showed in public TCR beta signatures.

The CDR3 has 12 residues. V was shortened by 6 bases and J by 9 bases, with 9 bases between the two germline ends. Whole-study results and caveats: In two of eight donors, the top clonotype was HLA-C-restricted CMV-specific.

TCRdb passed the reads through MiXCR, listing each CDR3 protein once. The sample carries hundreds of thousands of distinct CDR3 sequences, about two fifths recorded once. V and J are TRBV12-3 or TRBV12-4 and TRBJ1-6; TRBD1 might be the D (5 bases). The clonotype originates from a human donor in good health (CMV status not recorded). Some clones in this sample may be carry-over from other donors' samples. The sample consisted of cultured PBMCs, taken from culture after CMV antigen stimulation. CDR3 bases: TGTGCCAGCAGGCAGGGAGGTTCACCCCTCCACTTT. It is translated as CASRQGGSPLHF.